The 24 T cell receptor beta chains in this list originate from one sample, sequenced in a study of T cell responses to AZD1222 COVID-19 vaccine. TCRdb's table, derived via immunoSEQ multiplex PCR, lists solely in-frame clones and lacks some. The sample consists of roughly 150,000 clones, roughly 90% of them appearing once. The material sequenced was peripheral blood, taken on day 0 of AZD1222 vaccination. The source is an adult in good health.

The chain uses TRBV6-6 and TRBJ2-3; possibly TRBD1 for D (5 bases). V was pared by 6 bases and J by 5 bases, with 9 bases between. Germline V gives CDR1 MNHNY, CDR2 SVGAGI (reference sequence). The CDR3 consists of 12 residues. Here the CDR3 DNA reads TGTGCCAGCAGCTCAACAGGAGATACGCAGTATTTT. Translated, it gives CASSSTGDTQYF.

The V call is TRBV6-1, the J call TRBJ2-7; the D is unclear. The CDR3 is 15 amino acids. Per the germline V gene, CDR1 is MNHNS and CDR2 is SASEGT. V was clipped by 0 bases and J by 3 bases, with 12 bases between them. This CDR3 reads CASSEAMMGNYEQYF. CDR3 bases: TGTGCCAGCAGTGAAGCGATGATGGGTAACTACGAGCAGTACTTC.

This clone was observed once. The chain links TRBV19 to TRBJ1-1, with D uncertain. CDR3 length equals 11 residues. The V gene lost 7 bases and the J gene lost 2 bases, with 5 bases spanning the gap. Germline lookup yields CDR1 LNHDA and CDR2 SQIVND (reference sequence). CDR3 loop: CASTDNTEAFF. The CDR3 DNA follows: TGTGCCAGTACCGATAACACTGAAGCTTTCTTT.

V gene TRBV2 combines with J gene TRBJ2-2; either TRBD1 or TRBD2 may fit D (5 bases each). The V and J ends lost 7 bases and 7 bases respectively, with 13 bases between them. Germline loops: CDR1 SNHLY, CDR2 FYNNEI. The length of the CDR3 is 13 residues. The CDR3, as DNA: TGTGCCAGCACCGAGAGGGGTAGCGGGGAGCTGTTTTTT. Translating gives CASTERGSGELFF.

J is TRBJ1-1 and V is TRBV28; no clear D gene. V lost 1 base, J lost 8 bases, and 8 bases lay in between. The CDR3 is 12 residues long. Germline CDR1 MDHEN, CDR2 SYDVKM. The DNA of the CDR3 is TGTGCCAGCAGTTTATTACAGACAGAAGCTTTCTTT. It is translated as CASSLLQTEAFF.

A single count supports this clone. V and J are TRBV7-8 and TRBJ1-1; D ambiguous. V was pared by 4 bases and J by 1 base, with 1 base between. CDR1 and CDR2 from the germline V gene are SGHVS and FQNEAQ. The CDR3 runs 11 residues. In DNA form, the CDR3 reads TGTGCCAGCAGCTCGAACACTGAAGCTTTCTTT. Residues: CASSSNTEAFF.

This chain connects TRBV29-1 to TRBJ2-1; TRBD1 aligns across 8 bases. This CDR3 comprises 15 residues. Germline V lookup: CDR1 SQVTM, CDR2 ANQGSEA. V trimming: 3 bases; J trimming: 2 bases; junction bases outside the gene matches: 6. The CDR3 sequence is CSVEGADRAYNEQFF. In DNA, the CDR3 is TGCAGCGTTGAGGGCGCGGACAGGGCCTACAATGAGCAGTTCTTC.

The CDR3 DNA is TGTGCCAGCAGCGTTCGACAGTATAATGAAAAACTGTTTTTT. This codes for CASSVRQYNEKLFF. The V call is TRBV5-4, the J call TRBJ1-4; possible D gene TRBD1, 5 bases. Germline assignment: CDR1 SGHNT and CDR2 YYREEE (reference sequence). V was shortened by 4 bases and J by 4 bases, with 11 bases between the two germline ends. This CDR3 contains 14 residues.

The chain uses TRBV27 and TRBJ2-7; no definite D call. Trimming took 3 bases from V and 3 from J, leaving 15 bases between them. Germline V lookup: CDR1 MNHEY, CDR2 SMNVEV (reference sequence). The CDR3 loop spans 15 amino acids. The CDR3 DNA reads as TGTGCCAGCAGTTTCCTACTATCGAGGAACTACGAGCAGTACTTC. Translation: CASSFLLSRNYEQYF.

The chain employs TRBV27 and TRBJ1-6; D unclear. V gave up 2 bases and J gave up 5 bases, with 13 bases separating them. Germline CDR1 and CDR2: MNHEY and SMNVEV (reference sequence). The CDR3 has 16 residues. CDR3 loop: CASSLPSDHNNSPLHF. CDR3 in DNA: TGTGCCAGCAGTTTACCCTCCGATCACAATAATTCACCCCTCCACTTT.

The chain couples TRBV29-1 to TRBJ1-1, with 8 bases that match TRBD1. The CDR3 has 16 amino acids. V shed 3 bases, J shed 4 bases, and the junction held 13 bases outside the gene matches. Germline V gives CDR1 SQVTM, CDR2 ANQGSEA. In DNA form, the CDR3 reads TGCAGCGTTGAGGCTCCAGGGGGCTCCAGTGGCACTGAAGCTTTCTTT. Translation gives CSVEAPGGSSGTEAFF.

J is TRBJ1-3 and V is TRBV6-5; TRBD1 is a possible D gene (6 bases). This CDR3 contains 15 residues. Trimming pared 5 bases from V and 3 bases from J, leaving 14 bases between. Germline-derived CDR1 and CDR2 are MNHEY and SVGAGI. This CDR3 reads CASSNTGTLGNTIYF. The CDR3 DNA sequence: TGTGCCAGCAGTAACACCGGGACACTTGGAAACACCATATATTTT.

CDR3 in amino acids: CASSLNLVEQYF. Here the CDR3 DNA reads TGTGCCAGCAGCTTGAATCTGGTCGAGCAGTACTTC. The chain carries TRBV5-4 and TRBJ2-7; no clear D. V lost 1 base and J lost 6, with 8 bases in between. The CDR3 sequence is 12 residues long. Germline V gene sequence: CDR1 SGHNT, CDR2 YYREEE (reference sequence). The whole variable domain, remainder taken from reference TRBV5-4 and TRBJ2-7, is ETGVTQSPTHLIKTRGQQVTLRCSSQSGHNTVSWYQQALGQGPQFIFQYYREEENGRGNFPPRFSGLQFPNYSSELNVNALELDDSALYLCASSLNLVEQYFGPGTRLTVT.

V and J are TRBV6-1 and TRBJ1-3; possible D gene TRBD1, 6 bases. The CDR3 extends over 16 amino acids. Trimming removed 0 bases from V and 2 bases from J, with 11 bases in between. Germline V lookup: CDR1 MNHNS, CDR2 SASEGT. CDR3 residues: CASSEAWGPPGNTIYF. CDR3 DNA sequence: TGTGCCAGCAGTGAAGCGTGGGGGCCTCCTGGAAACACCATATATTTT.

The chain combines TRBV6-5 with TRBJ1-1, with D maybe TRBD1 (5 bases). There are 11 residues in the CDR3. Trimming pared 6 bases from V and 6 bases from J, leaving 8 bases between. The germline gives CDR1 MNHEY, CDR2 SVGAGI. The CDR3: CASRQGAEAFF. As DNA, the CDR3 is TGTGCCAGCAGGCAGGGTGCTGAAGCTTTCTTT.

A remark on this clone: One end of the junction varies from germline; a read error may be responsible. The chain links TRBV6-1 to TRBJ1-3; D unresolved. The CDR3 totals 14 residues. CDR1 and CDR2 (germline): MNHNS, SASEGT. The CDR3 loop reads CASSEASRGNTIYF. The CDR3 nucleotides are TGTGCCAGCAGCGAAGCATCCAGGGGAAACACCATATATTTT.

J is TRBJ1-5 and V is TRBV12-3 or TRBV12-4; D not resolved. Trimming removed 6 bases at V and 2 bases at J, with 8 bases between. This CDR3 spans 13 amino acids. The CDR3 loop reads CASSTEGNQPQHF. CDR3 bases: TGTGCCAGCAGCACAGAGGGCAATCAGCCCCAGCATTTT.

This clone was found a few times. The chain uses TRBV5-4 and TRBJ2-2; D is tentatively TRBD1 or TRBD2 (5 bases each). Germline V gene sequence: CDR1 SGHNT, CDR2 YYREEE (reference sequence). The CDR3 runs 16 residues. V was clipped by 0 bases and J by 5 bases, with 14 bases between them. CDR3: CASSLGRGLLTGELFF. Here the CDR3 DNA reads TGTGCCAGCAGCTTGGGTCGGGGCCTCCTGACCGGGGAGCTGTTTTTT.

V is TRBV19 and J is TRBJ1-1, with TRBD1 matching over 7 bases. The length of the CDR3 is 16 residues. CDR1 is LNHDA and CDR2 is SQIVND in the germline V gene (reference sequence). V was pared by 0 bases and J by 4 bases, with 8 bases of the junction left unmatched. The CDR3 DNA is TGTGCCAGTAGTATAGACGCAGGGGGAAGAGGCACTGAAGCTTTCTTT. Its translation: CASSIDAGGRGTEAFF. The full variable domain, with the rest looked up from reference TRBV19 and TRBJ1-1, is DGGITQSPKYLFRKEGQNVTLSCEQNLNHDAMYWYRQDPGQGLRLIYYSQIVNDFQKGDIAEGYSVSREKKESFPLTVTSAQKNPTAFYLCASSIDAGGRGTEAFFGQGTRLTVV.

The chain is built from TRBV29-1 and TRBJ2-5; D ambiguous. The length of the CDR3 is 10 residues. V lost 4 bases to trimming and J lost 5 bases, with 5 bases between them. Germline V lookup: CDR1 SQVTM, CDR2 ANQGSEA. Here the CDR3 DNA reads TGCAGCGTTGGAAGGGAGACCCAGTACTTC. This gives the protein CSVGRETQYF. The full variable domain, its missing parts supplied by reference TRBV29-1 and TRBJ2-5, is SAVISQKPSRDICQRGTSLTIQCQVDSQVTMMFWYRQQPGQSLTLIATANQGSEATYESGFVIDKFPISRPNLTFSTLTVSNMSPEDSSIYLCSVGRETQYFGPGTRLLVL.

V usage is TRBV30 and J usage is TRBJ2-1; perhaps TRBD2 as D (6 bases). The CDR3 runs to 14 residues. V lost 2 bases to trimming and J lost 3 bases, with 11 bases between them. CDR1 GTSNPN and CDR2 SVGIG come from the germline V gene (reference sequence). This CDR3 reads CAWSSGGIYNEQFF. The CDR3 nucleotides are TGTGCCTGGAGTTCCGGCGGGATCTACAATGAGCAGTTCTTC. The full variable domain, its missing parts supplied by reference TRBV30 and TRBJ2-1, is SQTIHQWPATLVQPVGSPLSLECTVEGTSNPNLYWYRQAAGRGLQLLFYSVGIGQISSEVPQNLSASRPQDRQFILSSKKLLLSDSGFYLCAWSSGGIYNEQFFGPGTRLTVL.

The CDR3 DNA reads as TGTGCCAGCGTCGGGGGACGCACTGAAGCTTTCTTT. It codes for CASVGGRTEAFF. This sequence joins TRBV11-2 and TRBJ1-1; D is possibly TRBD1 (5 bases). Germline V gives CDR1 SGHAT, CDR2 FQNNGV. V lost 8 bases and J 4 bases, leaving 11 bases between the germline ends. This CDR3 contains 12 residues.

The genes are TRBV11-1 and TRBJ1-1, with 9 bases lining up with TRBD1. Per the germline V gene, CDR1 is SGHAT and CDR2 is FQDESV (reference sequence). The CDR3 sequence is 16 residues long. V was clipped by 2 bases and J by 4 bases; unmatched bases: 8. The CDR3 DNA follows: TGTGCCAGCAGCTTAAGGACAGGGGTTGAGAGCACTGAAGCTTTCTTT. Its translation is CASSLRTGVESTEAFF.

The chain is built from TRBV5-1 and TRBJ2-1, with D possibly called TRBD1 or TRBD2 (6 bases each). The germline V gene has CDR1 SGHRS and CDR2 YFSETQ. Trimming shortened V by 0 bases and J by 3 bases, and 13 bases separated the two germline ends. The CDR3 runs to 16 residues. The CDR3 protein is CASSLEPGAVYNEQFF. The CDR3 DNA is TGCGCCAGCAGCTTGGAGCCGGGGGCGGTCTACAATGAGCAGTTCTTC.